The text below deals with one T cell receptor (beta chain). Its antigen is not known. The data were obtained in a study of T-cell reconstitution after alpha-beta-depleted transplantation in children. Study observations and caveats: Recipient T cells and thymic progenitors that survived gave rise to the high TCRbeta diversity observed at day 60 in some patients. Most T-cell counts and diversity one year after the transplant came from T cells that were newly produced. Roughly two months post-transplant, alpha-beta T cells reportedly originated from several hundred graft clones that had expanded.

The TCRbeta library was prepared with unique molecular identifiers. TCRdb analysed the PCR reads with MiXCR anew, one entry per CDR3 protein. The repertoire holds some 550,000 distinct CDR3 sequences, with 23% as singletons. V was trimmed by 0 bases and J by 3 bases, leaving 15 bases between them. The CDR3 has 17 residues. CDR1 LGHNA and CDR2 YSLEER come from the germline V gene. The chain combines TRBV4-3 with TRBJ2-1; D is uncertain. Sequences were derived from PBMCs, mostly from graft donor cells, sampled 360 days after TCRalphabeta/CD19-depleted stem cell transplant. The sequence came from a boy in the first two years of life who had a stem cell transplant for acute myeloid leukemia, so the T cells may come from the graft donor. CDR3 amino acids: CASSQEGSTWDYNEQFF. CDR3 nucleotide sequence: TGCGCCAGCAGCCAAGAGGGGTCTACCTGGGACTACAATGAGCAGTTCTTC.